Here is one T cell receptor (beta chain) with its context. This specimen belongs to a study of T cells in narcolepsy. The data were produced by immunoSEQ multiplex PCR, yet TCRdb's version contains in-frame clones alone and is incomplete. The repertoire holds more than 7,500 clones, with around two thirds as singletons. The TCR originated in a human donor with narcolepsy. Sequencing was done on a sample of CD45RA- memory CD8+ T cells from PBMCs.

CDR3 nucleotides: TGTGCCAGCAGCTTGGCCCCAGCGGGGGGCAGGGAGACCCAGTACTTC. It specifies CASSLAPAGGRETQYF. The chain recombines TRBV5-4 with TRBJ2-5; 9 bases are a match to TRBD2. Germline V lookup: CDR1 SGHNT, CDR2 YYREEE (reference sequence). The CDR3 contains 16 residues. The trim removed 0 bases at V and 5 bases at J, leaving 8 bases unmatched. Full variable domain (rest looked up from reference TRBV5-4 and TRBJ2-5): ETGVTQSPTHLIKTRGQQVTLRCSSQSGHNTVSWYQQALGQGPQFIFQYYREEENGRGNFPPRFSGLQFPNYSSELNVNALELDDSALYLCASSLAPAGGRETQYFGPGTRLLVL.